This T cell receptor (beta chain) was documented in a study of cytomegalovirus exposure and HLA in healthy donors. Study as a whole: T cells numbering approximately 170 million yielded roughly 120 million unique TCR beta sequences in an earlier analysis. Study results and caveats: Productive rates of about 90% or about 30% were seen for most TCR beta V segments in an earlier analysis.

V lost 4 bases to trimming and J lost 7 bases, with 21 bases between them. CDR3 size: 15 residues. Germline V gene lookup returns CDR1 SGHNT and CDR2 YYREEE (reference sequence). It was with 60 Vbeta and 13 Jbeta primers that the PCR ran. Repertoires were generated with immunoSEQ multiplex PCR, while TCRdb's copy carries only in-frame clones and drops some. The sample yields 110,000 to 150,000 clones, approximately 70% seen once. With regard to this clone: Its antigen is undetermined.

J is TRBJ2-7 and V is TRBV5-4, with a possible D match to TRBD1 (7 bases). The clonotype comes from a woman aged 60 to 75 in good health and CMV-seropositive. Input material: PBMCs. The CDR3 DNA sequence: TGTGCCAGCAGCCTACAGGGGAGGCCCCTGGGGGAGCAGTACTTC. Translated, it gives CASSLQGRPLGEQYF.